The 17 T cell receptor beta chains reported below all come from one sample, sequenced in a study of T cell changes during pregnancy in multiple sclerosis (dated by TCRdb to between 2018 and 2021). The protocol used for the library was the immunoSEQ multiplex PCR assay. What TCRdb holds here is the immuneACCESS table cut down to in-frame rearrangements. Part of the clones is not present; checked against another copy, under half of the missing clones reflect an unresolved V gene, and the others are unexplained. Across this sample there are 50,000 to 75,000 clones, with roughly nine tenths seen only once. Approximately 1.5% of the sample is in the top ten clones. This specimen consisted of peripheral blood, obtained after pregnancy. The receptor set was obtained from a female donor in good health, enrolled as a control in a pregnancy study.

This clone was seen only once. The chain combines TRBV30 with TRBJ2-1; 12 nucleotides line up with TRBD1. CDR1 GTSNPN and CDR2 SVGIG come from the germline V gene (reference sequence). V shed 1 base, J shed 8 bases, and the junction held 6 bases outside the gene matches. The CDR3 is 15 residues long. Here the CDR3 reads CAWSGDRGPTYEQFF. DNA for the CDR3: TGTGCCTGGAGTGGGGACAGGGGGCCAACATATGAGCAGTTCTTC.

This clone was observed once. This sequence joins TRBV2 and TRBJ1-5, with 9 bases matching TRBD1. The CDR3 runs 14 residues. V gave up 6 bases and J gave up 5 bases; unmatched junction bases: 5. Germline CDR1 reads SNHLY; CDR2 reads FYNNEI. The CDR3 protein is CASRDRGFDQPQHF. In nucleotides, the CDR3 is TGTGCCAGCAGGGACAGGGGATTCGATCAGCCCCAGCATTTT.

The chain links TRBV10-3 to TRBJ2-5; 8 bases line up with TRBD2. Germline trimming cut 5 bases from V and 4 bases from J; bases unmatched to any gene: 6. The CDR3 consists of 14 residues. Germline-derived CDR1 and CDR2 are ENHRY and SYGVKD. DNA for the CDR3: TGTGCCATCAGTCAAAGCGGGGGAGGAGAGACCCAGTACTTC. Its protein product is CAISQSGGGETQYF.

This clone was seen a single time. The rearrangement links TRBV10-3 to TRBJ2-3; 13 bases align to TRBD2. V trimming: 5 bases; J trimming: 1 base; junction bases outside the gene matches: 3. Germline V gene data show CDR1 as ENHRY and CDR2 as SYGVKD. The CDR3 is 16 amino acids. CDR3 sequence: CAISTLAGGGTDTQYF. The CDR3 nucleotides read TGTGCCATCAGTACACTAGCGGGGGGGGGCACAGATACGCAGTATTTT.

CDR3 nucleotides: TGTGCCAGCAGCCCCCCGACAGCAACTAATGAAAAACTGTTTTTT. Translation: CASSPPTATNEKLFF. The genes are TRBV7-9 and TRBJ1-4; possible D gene TRBD1, 5 bases. Trimming took off 5 bases at V and 0 bases at J, with 10 bases between the two ends. The CDR3 loop spans 15 amino acids. Germline CDR1 SEHNR, CDR2 FQNEAQ (reference sequence).

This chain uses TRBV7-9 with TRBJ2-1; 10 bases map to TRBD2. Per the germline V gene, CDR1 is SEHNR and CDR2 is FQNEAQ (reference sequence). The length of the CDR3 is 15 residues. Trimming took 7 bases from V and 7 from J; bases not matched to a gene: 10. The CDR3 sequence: CASNSPSGGANEQFF. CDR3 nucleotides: TGTGCCAGCAATTCGCCTAGCGGGGGTGCTAATGAGCAGTTCTTC.

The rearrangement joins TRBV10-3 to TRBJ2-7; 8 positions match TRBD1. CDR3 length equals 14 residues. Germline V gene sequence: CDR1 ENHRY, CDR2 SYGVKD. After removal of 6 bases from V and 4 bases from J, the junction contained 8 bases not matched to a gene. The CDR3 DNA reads TGTGCCATCAGCGATGGACAGGGCAAGTACGAGCAGTACTTC. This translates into CAISDGQGKYEQYF.

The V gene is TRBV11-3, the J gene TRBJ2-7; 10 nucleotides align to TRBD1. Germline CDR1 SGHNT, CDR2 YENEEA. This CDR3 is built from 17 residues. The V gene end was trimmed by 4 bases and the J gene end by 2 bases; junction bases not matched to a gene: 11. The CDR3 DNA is TGTGCCAGCAGCTCCCGACGACAGGGGGCTACACCCTACGAGCAGTACTTC. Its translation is CASSSRRQGATPYEQYF.

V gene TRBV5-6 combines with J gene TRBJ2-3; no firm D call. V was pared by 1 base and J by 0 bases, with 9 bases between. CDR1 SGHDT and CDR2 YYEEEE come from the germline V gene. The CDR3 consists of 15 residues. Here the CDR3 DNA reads TGTGCCAGCAGCTTGCCGGCGGCTAGCACAGATACGCAGTATTTT. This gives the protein CASSLPAASTDTQYF.

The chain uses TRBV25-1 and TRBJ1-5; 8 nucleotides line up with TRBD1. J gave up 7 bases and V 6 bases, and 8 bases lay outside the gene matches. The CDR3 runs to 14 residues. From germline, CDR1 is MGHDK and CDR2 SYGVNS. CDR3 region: CASSGQGGKQPQHF. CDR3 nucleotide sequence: TGTGCCAGCAGCGGACAGGGAGGTAAACAGCCCCAGCATTTT.

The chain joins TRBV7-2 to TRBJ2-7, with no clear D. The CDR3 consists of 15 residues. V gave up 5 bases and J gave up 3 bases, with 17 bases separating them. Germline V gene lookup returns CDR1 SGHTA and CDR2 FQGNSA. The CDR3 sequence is CASSQSYGGYYEQYF. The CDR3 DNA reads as TGTGCCAGCAGCCAAAGTTACGGTGGTTACTACGAGCAGTACTTC.

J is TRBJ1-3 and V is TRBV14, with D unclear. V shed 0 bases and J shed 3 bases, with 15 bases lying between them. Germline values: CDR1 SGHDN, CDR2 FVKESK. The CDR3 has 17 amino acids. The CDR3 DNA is TGTGCCAGCAGCCAAGATATCAGGACTCGTGGTGGAAACACCATATATTTT. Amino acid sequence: CASSQDIRTRGGNTIYF.

In DNA form, the CDR3 reads TGTGCCAGCAGTCCCACAGTGTTAAGTGAAAAACTGTTTTTT. Translation gives CASSPTVLSEKLFF. V gene TRBV7-2 combines with J gene TRBJ1-4, with D unclear. The CDR3 spans 14 residues. The germline CDR1 and CDR2 sequences are SGHTA and FQGNSA. The V gene lost 6 bases and the J gene lost 7 bases, with 15 bases spanning the gap.

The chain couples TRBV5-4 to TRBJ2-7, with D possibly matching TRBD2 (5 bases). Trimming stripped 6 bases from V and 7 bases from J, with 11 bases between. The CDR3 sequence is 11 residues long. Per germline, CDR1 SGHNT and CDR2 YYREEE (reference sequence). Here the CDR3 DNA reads TGTGCCAGCACGGCAACGGGGGAGCAGTACTTC. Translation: CASTATGEQYF.

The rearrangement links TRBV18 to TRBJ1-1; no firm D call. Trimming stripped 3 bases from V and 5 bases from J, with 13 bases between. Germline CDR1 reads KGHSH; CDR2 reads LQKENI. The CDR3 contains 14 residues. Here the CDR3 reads CASSPPLGETEAFF. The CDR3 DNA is TGTGCCAGCTCACCCCCCCTCGGGGAGACTGAAGCTTTCTTT. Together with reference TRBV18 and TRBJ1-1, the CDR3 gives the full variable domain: NAGVMQNPRHLVRRRGQEARLRCSPMKGHSHVYWYRQLPEEGLKFMVYLQKENIIDESGMPKERFSAEFPKEGPSILRIQQVVRGDSAAYFCASSPPLGETEAFFGQGTRLTVV.

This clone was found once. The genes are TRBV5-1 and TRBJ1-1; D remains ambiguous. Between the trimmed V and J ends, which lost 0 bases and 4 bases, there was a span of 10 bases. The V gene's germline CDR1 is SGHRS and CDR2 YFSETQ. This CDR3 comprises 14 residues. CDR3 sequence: CASSLDQARTEAFF. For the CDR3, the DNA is TGCGCCAGCAGCTTGGACCAGGCCCGCACTGAAGCTTTCTTT.

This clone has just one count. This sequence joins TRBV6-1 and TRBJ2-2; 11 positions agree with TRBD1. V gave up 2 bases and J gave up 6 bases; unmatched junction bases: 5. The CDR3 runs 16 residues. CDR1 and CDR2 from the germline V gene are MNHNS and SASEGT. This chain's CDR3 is CASSERTGGYAGELFF. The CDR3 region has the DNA TGTGCCAGCAGTGAAAGGACAGGGGGCTACGCCGGGGAGCTGTTTTTT.